This TCR beta chain was captured in a study of T cell clusters in autoimmune cytopenias (dated by TCRdb to between 2018 and 2021). About the study as a whole: A median TRB sequencing depth of around 53,000 reads per sample was reached, and a median of around 2,300 distinct TRB clonotypes per sample was obtained. The study was designed to test whether a disease-specific immune repertoire signature usable as a blood-based biomarker is carried by autoimmune cytopenia patients. Alongside healthy, CLL and autoimmune hepatitis controls, autoimmune cytopenia patients had their peripheral blood TRB and IGH repertoires sequenced at active disease and again during treatment follow-up. Beyond this particular receptor, the publication reports: The cluster-lack signature was not seen for secondary cytopenia versus CLL, apparently masked by the dominant lymphoma-associated repertoire. TRB repertoire shifts, with less even repertoires in secondary cytopenia and CLL, mostly reflected lymphoma bias rather than autoimmunity. The GLIPH analysis suggested a lack of physiological T cell clusters in primary autoimmune cytopenia patients, since around 56 clusters were exclusive to healthy donors whereas about 17 were exclusive to patients. Approximately 2.9-fold more exclusive TRB clusters were observed in healthy donors than in active autoimmune hepatitis patients, consistent with an autoimmunity-wide signature. The T cell clusters were defined only in silico, and the functional role of the clusters was left to be validated experimentally.

Multiplex PCR with a touch-down protocol amplified TRB rearrangements, with the TRB-A and TRB-B primer pools combined in a single tube. Two consecutive PCR reactions with Phusion HS II polymerase added Illumina adapters and sample indices to the amplicons. The amplicons were purified from gel with the NucleoSpin Gel and PCR Clean-up kit, after which the amplicons were quantified by Qubit and checked for quality on an Agilent 2100 Bioanalyzer. Sequencing of the libraries was done on an Illumina MiSeq with 600-cycle, single-indexed, paired-end runs. In the paper's pipeline: MiXCR version 2.1.12, together with the default MiXCR reference library, was used to align and assemble the TRB reads. A clone was defined by each unique CDR3 nucleotide sequence, and analysis was restricted to productive sequences with at least two reads. To assess repertoire diversity, an R script computed alpha-parameterized diversity profiles (alpha 0 to 5), which included the Shannon (alpha 1) and Simpson (alpha 2) indices. The tcR package was used to compute combinatorial TRB VJ usage, which was then compared between cohorts by principal component analysis with ade4. GLIPH clustering of TCRbeta CDR3s was carried out on cohort pairs matched by age and read depth, and cluster frequencies were compared by Wilcoxon test. TCRdb reprocessed the reads, reporting each CDR3 protein sequence once and no DNA. The V and J calls here are based on TCRdb, not the publication. Per the sample table, the count is some 7,200 distinct CDR3 sequences. The top ten hold about 28% of the sample.

CDR1 and CDR2, looked up from the germline V gene (reference sequence), are DFQATT and SNEGSKA. The CDR3 holds 13 amino acids from the cysteine to the phenylalanine. The protein alone is recorded here. Regarding this clonotype: It lacks a known antigen.

Per sample, 250 ng of peripheral blood genomic DNA, approximately 37,500 genome equivalents, was used for TRB amplification. This receptor was identified in a human donor with an autoimmune cytopenia or autoimmune hepatitis (not recorded which). Sample: peripheral blood. Here the chain combines TRBV20-1 and TRBJ2-7. CDR3 protein: CSAVNRTAGEQYF.